The next 19 T cell receptor beta chains were all read from a single sample in a study of shared clonotypes between healthy human individuals. Generated by immunoSEQ multiplex PCR, the TCRdb table keeps only in-frame clones and is missing some. The sample lists approximately 2.1 million clones; over 85% were seen once. The sample comprised naive CD4+ T cells from PBMCs. Described subset: CD45RA+ positively selected. The receptors were sampled from a man aged 18 to 29 in good health. Some clones in this sample may be carry-over from other donors' samples.

The genes are TRBV10-3 and TRBJ1-1, with D hard to call. This CDR3 contains 11 residues. V shed 6 bases and J shed 6 bases, with 8 bases lying between them. The V gene's germline CDR1 is ENHRY and CDR2 SYGVKD. DNA of the CDR3: TGTGCCATCAGGGATGAGGCTGAAGCTTTCTTT. Its protein product is CAIRDEAEAFF.

This chain links TRBV6-5 with TRBJ2-6, with a tentative D call TRBD1 (6 bases). This CDR3 has 12 amino acids. V was clipped by 5 bases and J by 8 bases, with 7 bases between them. The germline V gene has CDR1 MNHEY and CDR2 SVGAGI. CDR3 DNA sequence: TGTGCCAGCAGTACAGGGTCCAACGTCCTGACTTTC. This encodes CASSTGSNVLTF.

This chain connects TRBV19 to TRBJ2-5; 7 bases match TRBD1. J lost 2 bases, V lost 1 base, and 1 base had no gene match. The CDR3 contains 14 residues. Germline loops: CDR1 LNHDA, CDR2 SQIVND (reference sequence). DNA of the CDR3: TGTGCCAGTAGTATAGGCAGGGGGCAAGAGACCCAGTACTTC. Residues: CASSIGRGQETQYF. Combining the CDR3 with reference TRBV19 and TRBJ2-5 gives the whole variable domain DGGITQSPKYLFRKEGQNVTLSCEQNLNHDAMYWYRQDPGQGLRLIYYSQIVNDFQKGDIAEGYSVSREKKESFPLTVTSAQKNPTAFYLCASSIGRGQETQYFGPGTRLLVL.

The DNA of the CDR3 is TGCGCCAGCAGCCCCCGCTCTTCATCGGGGGCGAATGCAGATACGCAGTATTTT. As protein: CASSPRSSSGANADTQYF. The chain has TRBV4-1 and TRBJ2-3, with D perhaps given as TRBD1 or TRBD2 (6 bases each). Per the germline V gene, CDR1 is MGHRA and CDR2 is YSYEKL. The CDR3 extends over 18 amino acids. Trimming pared 4 bases from V and 4 bases from J, leaving 24 bases between.

The chain links TRBV5-1 to TRBJ2-5, with 11 bases matching TRBD2. Trimming at V came to 3 bases and at J to 1 base, leaving 8 bases not matched to a gene. The CDR3 contains 17 residues. Germline CDR1 SGHRS, CDR2 YFSETQ. CDR3 residues: CASSWGMLAGGQETQYF. DNA for the CDR3: TGCGCCAGCAGCTGGGGGATGCTAGCGGGGGGCCAAGAGACCCAGTACTTC.

The V gene is TRBV5-1, the J gene TRBJ2-7; D call uncertain. This CDR3 is built from 16 residues. Trimming shortened V by 0 bases and J by 0 bases, and 13 bases separated the two germline ends. Germline CDR1 and CDR2: SGHRS and YFSETQ. The CDR3 loop is CASSLGSSAYSYEQYF. The CDR3 bases are TGCGCCAGCAGCTTGGGGAGCAGCGCGTACTCCTACGAGCAGTACTTC.

A note on this clone: Within the sample, other DNA sequences also encode this same CDR3. The chain recombines TRBV9 with TRBJ2-1; D unclear. Germline CDR1 SGDLS, CDR2 YYNGEE. This CDR3 is 13 amino acids long. The V end was cut by 3 bases, the J end by 3 bases, with 7 bases between. CDR3 coding DNA: TGTGCCAGCAGCGCCCTCGGCTACAATGAGCAGTTCTTC. Translation: CASSALGYNEQFF.

V is TRBV11-2 and J is TRBJ2-7; the match to TRBD1 covers 12 bases. V shed 1 base and J 6 bases; nucleotides not matched to a gene: 4. The germline V gene encodes CDR1 SGHAT and CDR2 FQNNGV. The CDR3 is 15 residues long. The CDR3 DNA follows: TGTGCCAGCAGCTTAGTGGGACAGGGGGCGTTCGAGCAGTACTTC. Its protein product is CASSLVGQGAFEQYF.

On this clone itself: The identical CDR3 is also encoded by other nucleotide sequences in the sample. The chain recombines TRBV5-1 with TRBJ1-1; no definite D call. The CDR3 extends over 13 amino acids. V lost 7 bases, J lost 0 bases, and 10 bases lay in between. CDR1 is SGHRS, CDR2 YFSETQ, per germline. The CDR3 nucleotides are TGCGCCAGCCGTAGGACCTTGAACACTGAAGCTTTCTTT. Amino acids: CASRRTLNTEAFF.

This rearrangement joins TRBV2 to TRBJ1-5, with TRBD1 identical over 10 bases. In germline, CDR1 is SNHLY, CDR2 FYNNEI. The CDR3 spans 14 residues. V lost 4 bases and J lost 6; bases outside the gene matches: 3. The CDR3 DNA sequence: TGTGCCAGCAGTGGACAGGGGGCCGTTCAGCCCCAGCATTTT. Amino acids: CASSGQGAVQPQHF. Looking up the rest from reference TRBV2 and TRBJ1-5 gives the full variable domain: EPEVTQTPSHQVTQMGQEVILRCVPISNHLYFYWYRQILGQKVEFLVSFYNNEISEKSEIFDDQFSVERPDGSNFTLKIRSTKLEDSAMYFCASSGQGAVQPQHFGDGTRLSIL.

The chain is built from TRBV27 and TRBJ1-2; the match to TRBD1 covers 7 bases. V shed 6 bases and J 4 bases; nucleotides not matched to a gene: 8. CDR1 is MNHEY and CDR2 is SMNVEV in the germline V gene (reference sequence). The CDR3 loop spans 14 amino acids. The CDR3 bases are TGTGCCAGCAGCTACCGGGACAGAGGCTATGGCTACACCTTC. This gives the protein CASSYRDRGYGYTF.

The CDR3 nucleotides are TGCGCCAGCAGCAAACAGGGAGGGGAAAAACTGTTTTTT. Translating it yields CASSKQGGEKLFF. The V and J genes are TRBV4-3 and TRBJ1-4; TRBD1 might be the D (6 bases). The CDR3 consists of 13 residues. The germline CDR1 and CDR2 sequences are LGHNA and YSLEER. The V end was cut by 5 bases, the J end by 8 bases, with 12 bases between.

The rearrangement joins TRBV6-1 to TRBJ2-5; tentative D call: TRBD1 (5 bases). Looked up from germline, CDR1 is MNHNS and CDR2 is SASEGT. Trimming stripped 4 bases from V and 5 bases from J, with 17 bases between. The CDR3 is 15 residues long. CDR3 nucleotides: TGTGCCAGCAGTGCCTCCCGAGCCCCAGGGGAGACCCAGTACTTC. Translating it yields CASSASRAPGETQYF.

The CDR3 region is CASSFGQALVGTEAFF. In DNA, the CDR3 is TGTGCCAGCAGCTTCGGACAGGCTCTAGTAGGCACTGAAGCTTTCTTT. The J gene is TRBJ1-1, the V gene TRBV7-9, with 7 bases matching TRBD1. Trimming at V came to 3 bases and at J to 4 bases, leaving 11 bases not matched to a gene. Germline CDR1 reads SEHNR; CDR2 reads FQNEAQ (reference sequence). This CDR3 spans 16 amino acids.

With respect to this clone: One end of the junction is discordant with germline, which a read error may explain. The chain employs TRBV5-6 and TRBJ2-3; tentative D call: TRBD1 (5 bases). CDR1 and CDR2 (germline): SGHDT, YYEEEE. The CDR3 spans 14 residues. The CDR3 DNA follows: TGTGCCAGCAGCTTGGAAGGGGTTTCAGATGCGCAGTATTTT. Translated: CASSLEGVSDAQYF.

The chain couples TRBV6-1 to TRBJ1-5, with 8 bases lining up with TRBD1. This CDR3 comprises 14 residues. Germline V CDR1 and CDR2: MNHNS, SASEGT. V shed 6 bases, J shed 7 bases, and the junction held 8 bases outside the gene matches. CDR3 sequence reads: CASRATGDGQPQHF. Written as DNA, the CDR3 is TGTGCCAGCAGGGCGACAGGGGATGGCCAGCCCCAGCATTTT.

This chain links TRBV2 with TRBJ1-5, with 8 bases matching TRBD1. The V gene's germline CDR1 is SNHLY and CDR2 FYNNEI. V trimming: 6 bases; J trimming: 2 bases; junction bases outside the gene matches: 6. The CDR3 has 15 residues. CDR3 region: CASRNQGQGNQPQHF. The CDR3 DNA follows: TGTGCCAGCAGAAACCAGGGACAGGGCAATCAGCCCCAGCATTTT.

The chain links TRBV14 to TRBJ2-5; D remains ambiguous. The germline V gene encodes CDR1 SGHDN and CDR2 FVKESK. The CDR3 runs to 14 residues. V dropped 3 bases and J dropped 5 bases, with 13 bases sitting between them. CDR3 protein: CASSHSRLGETQYF. CDR3 nucleotide sequence: TGTGCCAGCAGCCACTCCCGGCTAGGGGAGACCCAGTACTTC.

The rearrangement uses TRBV2 and TRBJ2-5; 9 bases fit TRBD2. With 11 bases clipped from V and 5 bases from J, the junction kept 6 bases outside the gene matches. CDR1 is SNHLY, CDR2 FYNNEI, per germline. The CDR3 runs to 12 residues. CDR3 loop: CAAGLAPETQYF. The DNA of the CDR3 is TGTGCCGCTGGACTAGCGCCGGAGACCCAGTACTTC.